These T cell receptor beta chains were read from a single sample in a study of identical twins. TCRdb recomputed calls from the 5' RACE reads with MiXCR, one row per CDR3 protein. In the table there are some 790,000 distinct CDR3 sequences, roughly 18% of which are singletons. The data were also submitted as part of a second study, on T cells expressing NK-cell markers.

The sequenced material came from PBMCs. The source of these receptors is a woman in her late teens or twenties in good health. Each CDR3 is given with its conserved first and last residue. The D gene is left open where the match is weak. Expanded clones are given a class, and other clones once, few, many or no size at all.

v_gene: TRBV20-1; j_gene: TRBJ2-3; abundance: few; d_gene: TRBD2; CDR3aa: CSARLAGGPPDTQYF; CDR3nt: TGCAGTGCTAGATTAGCGGGGGGGCCCCCAGATACGCAGTATTTT
v_gene: TRBV6-1; j_gene: TRBJ2-5; abundance: many; d_gene: .; CDR3aa: CASRVTGRETQYF; CDR3nt: TGTGCCAGCAGGGTCACAGGGCGGGAGACCCAGTACTTC
v_gene: TRBV27; j_gene: TRBJ2-1; abundance: .; d_gene: TRBD1; CDR3aa: CASSLSQGAYNEQFF; CDR3nt: TGTGCCAGCAGTTTATCGCAGGGGGCCTACAATGAGCAGTTCTTC
v_gene: TRBV3-1; j_gene: TRBJ2-7; abundance: .; d_gene: TRBD1; CDR3aa: CASSQYHGTVYEQYF; CDR3nt: TGTGCCAGCAGCCAGTACCACGGGACAGTTTACGAGCAGTACTTC
v_gene: TRBV5-1; j_gene: TRBJ2-2; abundance: many; d_gene: .; CDR3aa: CASSPSTNTGELFF; CDR3nt: TGCGCCAGCAGCCCCTCTACGAACACCGGGGAGCTGTTTTTT
v_gene: TRBV15; j_gene: TRBJ1-1; abundance: .; d_gene: .; CDR3aa: CATSSSGRYTEAFF; CDR3nt: TGTGCCACCAGCAGCTCCGGACGGTACACTGAAGCTTTCTTT
v_gene: TRBV12-3/TRBV12-4; j_gene: TRBJ2-2; abundance: few; d_gene: TRBD2; CDR3aa: CASSRLAANTGELFF; CDR3nt: TGTGCCAGCAGTCGACTAGCGGCGAACACCGGGGAGCTGTTTTTT
v_gene: TRBV12-3/TRBV12-4; j_gene: TRBJ1-4; abundance: .; d_gene: .; CDR3aa: CASSFFGDGEKLFF; CDR3nt: TGTGCCAGCAGTTTTTTTGGGGATGGTGAAAAACTGTTTTTT
v_gene: TRBV20-1; j_gene: TRBJ2-3; abundance: .; d_gene: .; CDR3aa: CSASSAADTDTQYF; CDR3nt: TGCAGTGCTAGTTCAGCGGCCGACACAGATACGCAGTATTTT
v_gene: TRBV14; j_gene: TRBJ2-1; abundance: .; d_gene: TRBD2; CDR3aa: CASSQTGLAGINEQFF; CDR3nt: TGTGCCAGCAGCCAAACGGGACTAGCGGGCATCAATGAGCAGTTCTTC
v_gene: TRBV7-8; j_gene: TRBJ2-1; abundance: few; d_gene: .; CDR3aa: CASSLARRVPEQFF; CDR3nt: TGTGCCAGCAGCTTAGCCCGCCGAGTCCCTGAGCAGTTCTTC
v_gene: TRBV20-1; j_gene: TRBJ1-2; abundance: few; d_gene: .; CDR3aa: CSARALGETYGYTF; CDR3nt: TGCAGTGCTAGAGCCCTAGGAGAAACCTATGGCTACACCTTC
v_gene: TRBV5-5; j_gene: TRBJ1-1; abundance: few; d_gene: .; CDR3aa: CASSFGAGYTEAFF; CDR3nt: TGTGCCAGCTCGTTCGGGGCTGGGTACACTGAAGCTTTCTTT
v_gene: TRBV6-5; j_gene: TRBJ2-1; abundance: .; d_gene: .; CDR3aa: CASSYSRDTAYNEQFF; CDR3nt: TGTGCCAGCAGTTACTCGCGGGACACGGCCTACAATGAGCAGTTCTTC
v_gene: TRBV12-3/TRBV12-4; j_gene: TRBJ2-7; abundance: .; d_gene: TRBD2; CDR3aa: CASSWGVAGAYEQYF; CDR3nt: TGTGCCAGCAGCTGGGGAGTAGCGGGGGCCTACGAGCAGTACTTC
v_gene: TRBV4-1; j_gene: TRBJ2-1; abundance: .; d_gene: TRBD1; CDR3aa: CASSHRQGRNEHFF; CDR3nt: TGCGCCAGCAGCCATCGACAGGGGAGGAATGAGCATTTCTTC
v_gene: TRBV9; j_gene: TRBJ2-2; abundance: .; d_gene: .; CDR3aa: CASSYPSSAGELFF; CDR3nt: TGTGCCAGCAGCTACCCCTCCTCTGCCGGGGAGCTGTTTTTT
v_gene: TRBV2; j_gene: TRBJ1-5; abundance: .; d_gene: TRBD1; CDR3aa: CASRKQGSNQPQHF; CDR3nt: TGTGCCAGCAGAAAACAGGGGAGCAATCAGCCCCAGCATTTT
v_gene: TRBV9; j_gene: TRBJ2-1; abundance: .; d_gene: TRBD2; CDR3aa: CASSVRQRDDEQFF; CDR3nt: TGTGCCAGCAGCGTTAGACAGCGGGACGATGAGCAGTTCTTC
v_gene: TRBV20-1; j_gene: TRBJ2-3; abundance: .; d_gene: .; CDR3aa: CSAKTLLSTDTQYF; CDR3nt: TGCAGTGCTAAGACTTTACTGAGCACAGATACGCAGTATTTT
v_gene: TRBV2; j_gene: TRBJ2-5; abundance: .; d_gene: .; CDR3aa: CASSEAPGAETQYF; CDR3nt: TGTGCCAGCAGTGAAGCGCCTGGGGCAGAGACCCAGTACTTC
v_gene: TRBV20-1; j_gene: TRBJ2-6; abundance: .; d_gene: .; CDR3aa: CSAATASLSGANVLTF; CDR3nt: TGCAGTGCCGCCACGGCCAGCCTCTCTGGGGCCAACGTCCTGACTTTC
v_gene: TRBV2; j_gene: TRBJ2-3; abundance: .; d_gene: TRBD2; CDR3aa: CASCLIARGLAGGRDTQYF; CDR3nt: TGTGCCAGCTGTTTAATTGCCCGGGGACTAGCGGGGGGGAGAGATACGCAGTATTTT